These T cell receptor beta chains were read from a single sample in a study of blood T cell repertoires in COVID-19. The protocol was immunoSEQ multiplex PCR, while the TCRdb copy is restricted to in-frame clones and leaves out a portion. The table records some 120,000 clones, over 80% of them present only once. Sample: peripheral blood. The receptors derive from a young man with acute or convalescent COVID-19. CDR3s include the opening cysteine and the closing phenylalanine or tryptophan. The D gene is left open where the match is weak. Clone size is given for some rows only: seen once, a few or many times, or a class if the clone is expanded.

j_gene	d_gene	abundance	v_gene	CDR3aa	CDR3nt
TRBJ1-2	TRBD1	-	TRBV13	CASSFTGGRGYTF	TGTGCCAGCAGTTTCACAGGGGGCCGGGGCTACACCTTC
TRBJ1-3	-	-	TRBV12-3/TRBV12-4	CASRRTAGNTIYF	TGTGCCAGCAGACGGACAGCGGGAAACACCATATATTTT
TRBJ2-7	-	-	TRBV7-2	CASSFYGNYEQYF	TGTGCCAGCAGCTTCTACGGGAACTACGAGCAGTACTTC
TRBJ1-1	-	-	TRBV7-6	CASSQMTGLNTEAFF	TGTGCCAGCAGCCAGATGACAGGACTGAACACTGAAGCTTTCTTT
TRBJ1-1	TRBD1	-	TRBV11-2	CASSFVDRVPEAFF	TGTGCCAGCAGCTTCGTCGACAGGGTCCCTGAAGCTTTCTTT
TRBJ2-1	TRBD2	once	TRBV27	CASSSGRLAGNNEQFF	TGTGCCAGCAGTTCCGGCCGACTAGCGGGAAACAATGAGCAGTTCTTC
TRBJ2-1	-	few	TRBV6-2/TRBV6-3	CASSYSMVSSYNEQFF	TGTGCCAGCAGTTACTCGATGGTTAGCTCCTACAATGAGCAGTTCTTC
TRBJ2-7	-	-	TRBV11-2	CASSLGGGGIYEQYF	TGTGCCAGCAGCTTAGGGGGCGGGGGCATCTACGAGCAGTACTTC
TRBJ1-3	-	-	TRBV30	CAWGLGNTIYF	TGTGCCTGGGGGCTAGGAAACACCATATATTTT
TRBJ1-1	-	-	TRBV2	CASSPRGYTEAFF	TGTGCCAGCAGTCCCAGAGGGTACACTGAAGCTTTCTTT
TRBJ1-2	-	-	TRBV4-1	CASSRGPTGSDYGYTF	TGCGCCAGCAGCCGAGGCCCAACAGGATCAGACTATGGCTACACCTTC
TRBJ1-1	-	-	TRBV12-3/TRBV12-4	CASSLTENTEAFF	TGTGCCAGCAGTTTAACAGAGAACACTGAAGCTTTCTTT
TRBJ1-6	TRBD1	-	TRBV4-1	CASSQEKGAMSPLHF	TGCGCCAGCAGCCAAGAAAAGGGGGCAATGTCACCCCTCCACTTT
TRBJ2-2	-	-	TRBV10-3	CATEADDRNTGELFF	TGTGCCACAGAGGCGGATGACAGGAACACCGGGGAGCTGTTTTTT
TRBJ2-2	-	-	TRBV6-1	CASSEKLRGTGELFF	TGTGCCAGCAGTGAAAAATTGCGGGGCACCGGGGAGCTGTTTTTT
TRBJ2-1	-	-	TRBV30	CAESGQGPAGGLSRSYNEQFF	TGTGCGGAATCGGGACAGGGGCCAGCGGGGGGGCTTAGCCGCTCCTACAATGAGCAGTTCTTC
TRBJ2-2	TRBD1	few	TRBV9	CASSPRQGNTGELFF	TGTGCCAGCAGCCCCCGACAGGGTAACACCGGGGAGCTGTTTTTT
TRBJ2-5	TRBD1	-	TRBV10-3	CAISSRLLQGEIQETQYF	TGTGCCATCAGCTCACGACTCTTACAGGGGGAGATTCAAGAGACCCAGTACTTC
TRBJ1-1	-	-	TRBV6-5	CASGGVRETFF	TGTGCCAGCGGGGGGGTCAGGGAGACTTTCTTT
TRBJ2-1	-	-	TRBV19	CASSIRGLEYNEQFF	TGTGCCAGTAGTATTAGAGGACTGGAGTACAATGAGCAGTTCTTC
TRBJ2-3	TRBD2	-	TRBV19	CASRREGTDTQYF	TGTGCCAGTCGGCGGGAGGGCACAGATACGCAGTATTTT
TRBJ1-2	TRBD1	-	TRBV6-1	CASSEAGSGGSYGYTF	TGTGCCAGCAGTGAAGCGGGTTCAGGGGGCAGCTATGGCTACACCTTC
TRBJ1-4	-	-	TRBV19	CASSYGVEKLFF	TGTGCCAGTAGTTACGGGGTGGAAAAACTGTTTTTT
TRBJ1-4	TRBD1	few	TRBV30	CAWSVGTGGEKLFF	TGTGCCTGGAGTGTGGGGACAGGGGGTGAAAAACTGTTTTTT
TRBJ2-5	TRBD2	-	TRBV5-1	CASSTGLAGERETQYF	TGCGCCAGCAGCACAGGACTAGCGGGAGAACGAGAGACCCAGTACTTC
TRBJ2-2	-	-	TRBV9	CASSVFPGETGELFF	TGTGCCAGCAGCGTATTTCCAGGGGAAACCGGGGAGCTGTTTTTT
TRBJ2-3	TRBD2	-	TRBV3-1/TRBV3-2	CASSQDYSGRTGDTQYF	TGTGCCAGCAGCCAAGACTATAGCGGGAGGACCGGGGATACGCAGTATTTT
TRBJ1-2	-	few	TRBV3-1/TRBV3-2	CASSQDGYRYTF	TGTGCCAGCAGCCAAGACGGTTATCGCTACACCTTC
TRBJ2-7	TRBD2	-	TRBV2	CASRRGRGLSGPEQYF	TGTGCCAGCAGGAGAGGTAGGGGACTAAGCGGTCCCGAGCAGTACTTC
TRBJ1-5	TRBD1	few	TRBV29-1	CSVGQAGNQPQHF	TGCAGCGTAGGACAGGCTGGCAATCAGCCCCAGCATTTT
TRBJ1-2	TRBD1	few	TRBV18	CASSPTGSDYGYTF	TGTGCCAGCTCACCGACAGGGTCTGACTATGGCTACACCTTC
TRBJ1-2	-	-	TRBV5-6	CASSSKPAGGYGYTF	TGTGCCAGCAGCTCTAAACCGGCGGGGGGCTATGGCTACACCTTC
TRBJ1-4	TRBD1	-	TRBV5-1	CASSYGTGGPMGEKLFF	TGCGCCAGCAGTTACGGGACAGGGGGCCCCATGGGCGAAAAACTGTTTTTT
TRBJ1-5	-	-	TRBV9	CASGGSNQPQHF	TGTGCCAGCGGGGGCTCCAATCAGCCCCAGCATTTT